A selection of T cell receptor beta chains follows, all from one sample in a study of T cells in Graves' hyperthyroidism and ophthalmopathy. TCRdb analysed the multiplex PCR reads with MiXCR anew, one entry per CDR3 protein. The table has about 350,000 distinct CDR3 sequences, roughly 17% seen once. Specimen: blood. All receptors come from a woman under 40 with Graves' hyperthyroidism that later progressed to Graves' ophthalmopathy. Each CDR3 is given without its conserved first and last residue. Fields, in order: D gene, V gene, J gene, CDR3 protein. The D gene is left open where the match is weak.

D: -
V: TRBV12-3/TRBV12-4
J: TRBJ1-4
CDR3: ASSRGGDEKLF

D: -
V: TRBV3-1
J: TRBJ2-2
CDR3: ASSRSEKNTGELF

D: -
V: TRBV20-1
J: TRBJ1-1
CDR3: SARSLTGLNTEAF

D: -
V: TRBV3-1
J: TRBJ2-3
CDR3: ASSQDRGGSGPDTQY

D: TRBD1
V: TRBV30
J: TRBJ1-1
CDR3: AWSVAGGFGEAF

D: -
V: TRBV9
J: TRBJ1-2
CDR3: ASSAGPNYGYT

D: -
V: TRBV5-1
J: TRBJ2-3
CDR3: ASSLLGHTGTDTQY

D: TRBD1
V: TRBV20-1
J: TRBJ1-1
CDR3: SARDRGRFTEAF

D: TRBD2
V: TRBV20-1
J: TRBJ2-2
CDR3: SARGPGRRGAGGELF

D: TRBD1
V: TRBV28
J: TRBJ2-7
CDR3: ASSIRGRLPEQY

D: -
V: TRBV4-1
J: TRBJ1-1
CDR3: ASSQGPKGDDEAF

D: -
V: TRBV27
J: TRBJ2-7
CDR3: ASSLVEGFAYEQY

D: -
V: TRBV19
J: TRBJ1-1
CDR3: ASSIWGSGNTEAF

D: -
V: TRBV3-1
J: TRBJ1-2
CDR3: ASSQDYPQPTNYGYT

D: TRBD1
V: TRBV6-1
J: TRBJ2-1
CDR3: ASSRGQGVEQF

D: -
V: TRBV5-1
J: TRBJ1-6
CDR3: ASSLRPGDSPLH

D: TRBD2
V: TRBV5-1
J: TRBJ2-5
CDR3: ASSLEASGGWYQETQY

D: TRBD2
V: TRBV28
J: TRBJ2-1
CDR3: ASSSPSGRIDEQF

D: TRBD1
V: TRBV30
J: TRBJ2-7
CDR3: AWNKPGQAYEQY

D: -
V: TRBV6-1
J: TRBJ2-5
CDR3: ASSRDTDQETQY

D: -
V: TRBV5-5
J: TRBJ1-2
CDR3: ASSIRPPNAEYYGYT

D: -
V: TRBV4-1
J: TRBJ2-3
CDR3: ASSHYPSTDTQY

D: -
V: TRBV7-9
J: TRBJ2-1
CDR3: ASSLALIAAYNEQF

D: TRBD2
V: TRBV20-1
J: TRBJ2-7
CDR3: SARDYLGRVSSGASYEQY

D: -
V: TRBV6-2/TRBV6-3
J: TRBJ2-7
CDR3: ASKGEIYEQY

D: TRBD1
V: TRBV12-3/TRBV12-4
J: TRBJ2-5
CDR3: ASSLTPGQGGETQY

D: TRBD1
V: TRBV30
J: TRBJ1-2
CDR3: AWSVRPGGYGYT

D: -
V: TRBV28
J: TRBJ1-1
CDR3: ASSLSGAEAF

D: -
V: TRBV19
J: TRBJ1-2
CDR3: ASTKVRRDTLTYGYT

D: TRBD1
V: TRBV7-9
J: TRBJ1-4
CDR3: ASSLRGQRNEKLF

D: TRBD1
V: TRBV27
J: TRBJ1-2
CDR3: ASSLRTGSNYGYT

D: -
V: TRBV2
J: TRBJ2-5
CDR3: ASSSGEGQETQY

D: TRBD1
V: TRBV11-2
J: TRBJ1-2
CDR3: ASSAGTGGLYGYT

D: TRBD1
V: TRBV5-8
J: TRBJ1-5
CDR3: ASSPRTGENQPQH

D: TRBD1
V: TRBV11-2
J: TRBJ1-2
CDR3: ASSELKGQGIYGYT

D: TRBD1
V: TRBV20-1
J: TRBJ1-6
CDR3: SACLGQGFNSPLH

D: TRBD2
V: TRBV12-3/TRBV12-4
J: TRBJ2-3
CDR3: ASSPGGFGTDTQY

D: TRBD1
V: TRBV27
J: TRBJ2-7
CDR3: ASSSYTGAYEQY

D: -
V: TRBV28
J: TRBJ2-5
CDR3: ASSPPGPGGTTQY

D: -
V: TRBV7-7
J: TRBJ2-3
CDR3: ASSSGGQDTQY

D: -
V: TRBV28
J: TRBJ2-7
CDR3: ASSFKVEFRYSSSYEQY

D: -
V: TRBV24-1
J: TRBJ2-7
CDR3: ATSDPFTQKDYEQY

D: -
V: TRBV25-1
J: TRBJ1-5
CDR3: ASSAQGSYQPQH

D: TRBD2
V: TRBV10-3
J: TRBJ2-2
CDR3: AISAGGSPNTGELF